One sample yielded the 16 T cell receptor beta chains listed below, sequenced in a study of cytomegalovirus exposure and HLA in healthy donors. PCR involved 60 Vbeta and 13 Jbeta primers. Libraries were prepared by immunoSEQ multiplex PCR; TCRdb keeps only in-frame clonotypes and omits some of them. The sample contains 200,000 or so clones, about 78% of which appear only once. Material: PBMCs. All receptors come from a male donor in good health and CMV-seronegative.

The table lists this clone with a count of one. The genes are TRBV5-4 and TRBJ1-4; D might be TRBD1 (5 bases). Germline V gives CDR1 SGHNT, CDR2 YYREEE (reference sequence). The ends were cut back, 0 bases at V and 4 bases at J, with 7 bases in the middle. This CDR3 has 14 residues. The CDR3 coding sequence is TGTGCCAGCAGCTTGGGACAGAATAATGAAAAACTGTTTTTT. Its translation is CASSLGQNNEKLFF.

J is TRBJ2-5 and V is TRBV11-3; D is perhaps TRBD1 (6 bases). V dropped 5 bases and J dropped 4 bases, with 11 bases sitting between them. Germline-derived CDR1 and CDR2 are SGHNT and YENEEA. The CDR3 sequence is 13 residues long. The DNA for the CDR3 is TGTGCCAGCAGCCAGGGGACATTAGAGACCCAGTACTTC. Amino acid sequence: CASSQGTLETQYF.

The J gene is TRBJ1-2, the V gene TRBV27; possibly TRBD1 for D (6 bases). With 3 bases removed from V and 4 bases from J, the gap between germline ends came to 9 bases. Germline assignment: CDR1 MNHEY and CDR2 SMNVEV (reference sequence). The CDR3 extends over 13 amino acids. The CDR3 here is CASSFGGPYGYTF. Written as DNA, the CDR3 is TGTGCCAGCAGTTTTGGGGGCCCCTATGGCTACACCTTC.

The chain's CDR3 is CASSEIGRAEGTQYF. The CDR3 DNA follows: TGTGCCAGCAGTGAGATCGGCAGGGCGGAGGGTACGCAGTATTTT. This sequence joins TRBV25-1 and TRBJ2-3; weak D call: TRBD2 (6 bases). In germline, CDR1 is MGHDK, CDR2 SYGVNS. The CDR3 is 15 amino acids. Trimming stripped 3 bases from V and 8 bases from J, with 18 bases between.

The rearrangement uses TRBV25-1 and TRBJ2-7; D uncertain. Per germline, CDR1 MGHDK and CDR2 SYGVNS. The CDR3 has 13 amino acids. Trimming removed 7 bases at V and 5 bases at J, with 15 bases between. This CDR3 is CASTAAYYHEQYF. The DNA for the CDR3 is TGTGCCAGCACCGCAGCCTACTACCACGAGCAGTACTTC.

The chain is built from TRBV9 and TRBJ1-2; D remains unclear. The CDR3 runs to 16 residues. Germline-derived CDR1 and CDR2 are SGDLS and YYNGEE. The V end was cut by 0 bases, the J end by 8 bases, with 20 bases between. CDR3 residues: CASSVEARAVLGGYTF. In DNA form, the CDR3 reads TGTGCCAGCAGCGTAGAAGCGAGGGCAGTACTTGGGGGCTACACCTTC.

The chain joins TRBV5-1 to TRBJ2-1; 9 bases map to TRBD1. Germline assignment: CDR1 SGHRS and CDR2 YFSETQ. The V and J ends lost 4 bases and 6 bases, in that order; junction bases with no gene match: 8. The CDR3 runs to 15 residues. Here the CDR3 reads CASSPGQGFTNEQFF. The DNA of the CDR3 is TGCGCCAGCAGCCCTGGACAGGGGTTTACCAATGAGCAGTTCTTC.

The rearrangement links TRBV11-3 to TRBJ2-7; TRBD1 agrees at 7 bases. V lost 5 bases to trimming and J lost 0 bases; unmatched junction nucleotides: 1. This CDR3 is built from 13 residues. Looked up from germline, CDR1 is SGHNT and CDR2 is YENEEA. The DNA of the CDR3 is TGTGCCAGCAGCCGACAGGGCTCCTACGAGCAGTACTTC. Encoded protein: CASSRQGSYEQYF. The entire variable domain, with the rest obtained from reference TRBV11-3 and TRBJ2-7, is as follows: EAGVVQSPRYKIIEKKQPVAFWCNPISGHNTLYWYLQNLGQGPELLIRYENEEAVDDSQLPKDRFSAERLKGVDSTLKIQPAELGDSAVYLCASSRQGSYEQYFGPGTRLTVT.

This sequence joins TRBV19 and TRBJ2-1, with D perhaps matching TRBD2 (5 bases). The CDR3 length is 15 residues. Germline loops: CDR1 LNHDA, CDR2 SQIVND (reference sequence). V was trimmed by 1 base and J by 5 bases, leaving 12 bases between them. The CDR3 DNA reads as TGTGCCAGTAGTATAGGGAGGTTACCGGACAATGAGCAGTTCTTC. Protein: CASSIGRLPDNEQFF.

The CDR3 DNA sequence: TGTGCCATCGACAGCCAGAATCAGCCCCAGCATTTT. Protein sequence: CAIDSQNQPQHF. V usage is TRBV28 and J usage is TRBJ1-5, with D perhaps matching TRBD1 (5 bases). Trimming shortened V by 10 bases and J by 4 bases, and 11 bases separated the two germline ends. This CDR3 spans 12 amino acids. CDR1 and CDR2 (germline): MDHEN, SYDVKM.

The V call is TRBV29-1, the J call TRBJ2-7; no definite D call. V was trimmed by 4 bases and J by 6 bases, leaving 13 bases between them. The germline CDR1 and CDR2 sequences are SQVTM and ANQGSEA. The length of the CDR3 is 12 residues. This CDR3 reads CSVVGVGVEQYF. The CDR3 region has the DNA TGCAGCGTTGTAGGTGTAGGAGTCGAGCAGTACTTC.

The V and J genes are TRBV2 and TRBJ2-7; 9 nucleotides align to TRBD1. V trimming: 5 bases; J trimming: 4 bases; junction bases outside the gene matches: 6. The CDR3 is 14 amino acids. From germline, CDR1 is SNHLY and CDR2 FYNNEI. As DNA, the CDR3 is TGTGCCAGCAGTCTCGACAGGGGGGGATACGAGCAGTACTTC. Translation: CASSLDRGGYEQYF.

V is TRBV2 and J is TRBJ2-4; 13 bases fit TRBD2. Trimming took 1 base from V and 4 from J; bases not matched to a gene: 7. The germline V gene encodes CDR1 SNHLY and CDR2 FYNNEI. This CDR3 has 18 residues. The CDR3 region has the DNA TGTGCCAGCAGTGAAGGGACTAGCGGGAGAGGGATTAAAAACATTCAGTACTTC. This gives the protein CASSEGTSGRGIKNIQYF.

The gene calls are TRBV27 and TRBJ2-7; maybe TRBD2 (5 bases). V lost 5 bases, J lost 6 bases, and 8 bases lay in between. Germline V lookup: CDR1 MNHEY, CDR2 SMNVEV (reference sequence). The CDR3 spans 11 residues. The CDR3 DNA is TGTGCCAGCAGTCACGGGGTCGAGCAGTACTTC. This sequence encodes CASSHGVEQYF.

For the CDR3, the DNA is TGTGCCAGCAGCAAAGAAGAGGGAGGTACTAGCTGGGGTACGCAGTATTTT. Translation: CASSKEEGGTSWGTQYF. V gene TRBV21-1 combines with J gene TRBJ2-3; no DNA check was done on the table's D call, TRBD2. TRBV21-1 is assigned pseudogene status. CDR3 length equals 17 residues.

The chain joins TRBV7-3 to TRBJ2-1; TRBD2 agrees at 10 bases. The germline V gene encodes CDR1 SGHTA and CDR2 FQGTGA. The CDR3 is 18 residues long. Germline trimming cut 5 bases from V and 4 bases from J; bases unmatched to any gene: 14. DNA of the CDR3: TGTGCCAGCAGCAACGGGCTAGCGGGAGTAGGGGGTTACAATGAGCAGTTCTTC. Amino acids: CASSNGLAGVGGYNEQFF.